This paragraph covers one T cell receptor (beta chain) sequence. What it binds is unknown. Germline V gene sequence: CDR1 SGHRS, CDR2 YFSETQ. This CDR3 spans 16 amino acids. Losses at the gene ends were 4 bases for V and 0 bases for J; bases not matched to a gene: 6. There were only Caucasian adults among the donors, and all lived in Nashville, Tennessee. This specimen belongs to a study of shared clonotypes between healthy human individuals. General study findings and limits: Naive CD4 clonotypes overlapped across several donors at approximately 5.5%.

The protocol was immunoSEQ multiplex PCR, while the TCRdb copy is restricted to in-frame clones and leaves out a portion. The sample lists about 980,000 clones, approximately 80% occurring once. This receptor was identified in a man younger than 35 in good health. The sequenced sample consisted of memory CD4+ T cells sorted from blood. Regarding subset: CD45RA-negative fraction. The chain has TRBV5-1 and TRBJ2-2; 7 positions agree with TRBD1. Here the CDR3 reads CASSPRTGANTGELFF. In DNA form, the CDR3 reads TGCGCCAGCAGCCCTCGGACAGGAGCGAACACCGGGGAGCTGTTTTTT.